The entry that follows covers one TCR beta chain sequence. An end of the junction differs from the germline gene, which may be a read error. These data are taken from a study of CD8 T cells in Susac syndrome. It was with random hexamers that roughly 0.45 to 1 ug RNA was reverse transcribed. TCRdb called the immunoSEQ multiplex PCR reads again in MiXCR, with one record for every CDR3 protein. This sample has 180,000 or so distinct CDR3 sequences; over 85% occur once, and the top ten carry about 0.1%. The sequenced sample consisted of CD4+ T cells from PBMCs. The source of this sequence is a human donor in good health.

The chain's CDR3 is CASSLAATGGQETQYF. The CDR3 DNA reads as TGTGCTAGCAGCTTAGCGGCCACGGGCGGCCAAGAGACCCAGTACTTC. The rearrangement uses TRBV7-7 and TRBJ2-5; possible D gene TRBD2, 6 bases. CDR3 length: 16 amino acids. CDR1 is SSHAT, CDR2 FNYEAQ, per germline (reference sequence). The variable domain in full, completed from reference TRBV7-7 and TRBJ2-5, reads GAGVSQSPRYKVTKRGQDVTLRCDPISSHATLYWYQQALGQGPEFLTYFNYEAQPDKSGLPSDRFSAERPEGSISTLTIQRTEQRDSAMYRCASSLAATGGQETQYFGPGTRLLVL.